Each of the 2 T cell receptor beta chains below was sequenced from the same sample in a study of T cell responses to AZD1222 COVID-19 vaccine (dated by TCRdb to the early 2020s). Library method: the immunoSEQ multiplex PCR assay. Entries here come from immuneACCESS through TCRdb and include only in-frame sequences with V and J called. Some clones fail to appear in such tables; in the studies checked, an unresolved V gene covers under half of the shortfall, and the cause of the remainder is unknown. Counted in this sample were some 130,000 clones; 88% of them appeared once. The ten largest make up 18% of the sample. Explained via the paper, the time point label denotes: baseline before first vaccination. In light of the paper, this sample's treatment or condition label describes: meningococcal conjugate vaccine given as trial control. This material consisted of peripheral blood, taken on day 0 of MenACWY control vaccination. The source is an adult in good health.

V is TRBV5-1 and J is TRBJ2-6, with 8 bases lining up with TRBD2. This CDR3 is built from 15 residues. Germline CDR1 SGHRS, CDR2 YFSETQ. V lost 4 bases, J lost 0 bases, and 0 bases stayed unmatched. The CDR3 here is CASSTSGSGANVLTF. DNA for the CDR3: TGCGCCAGCAGCACTAGCGGCTCTGGGGCCAACGTCCTGACTTTC.

Concerning this clone itself: This sample includes further DNA sequences coding for the same CDR3. The J gene is TRBJ1-4, the V gene TRBV5-1, with 7 bases matching TRBD1. The CDR3 has 15 amino acids. The V segment lost 3 bases and the J segment 5 bases; nucleotides outside the gene matches: 7. Germline-derived CDR1 and CDR2 are SGHRS and YFSETQ. The CDR3 nucleotides read TGCGCCAGCAGCTCCTCCGGGACAGAGAATGAAAAACTGTTTTTT. Its translation: CASSSSGTENEKLFF.